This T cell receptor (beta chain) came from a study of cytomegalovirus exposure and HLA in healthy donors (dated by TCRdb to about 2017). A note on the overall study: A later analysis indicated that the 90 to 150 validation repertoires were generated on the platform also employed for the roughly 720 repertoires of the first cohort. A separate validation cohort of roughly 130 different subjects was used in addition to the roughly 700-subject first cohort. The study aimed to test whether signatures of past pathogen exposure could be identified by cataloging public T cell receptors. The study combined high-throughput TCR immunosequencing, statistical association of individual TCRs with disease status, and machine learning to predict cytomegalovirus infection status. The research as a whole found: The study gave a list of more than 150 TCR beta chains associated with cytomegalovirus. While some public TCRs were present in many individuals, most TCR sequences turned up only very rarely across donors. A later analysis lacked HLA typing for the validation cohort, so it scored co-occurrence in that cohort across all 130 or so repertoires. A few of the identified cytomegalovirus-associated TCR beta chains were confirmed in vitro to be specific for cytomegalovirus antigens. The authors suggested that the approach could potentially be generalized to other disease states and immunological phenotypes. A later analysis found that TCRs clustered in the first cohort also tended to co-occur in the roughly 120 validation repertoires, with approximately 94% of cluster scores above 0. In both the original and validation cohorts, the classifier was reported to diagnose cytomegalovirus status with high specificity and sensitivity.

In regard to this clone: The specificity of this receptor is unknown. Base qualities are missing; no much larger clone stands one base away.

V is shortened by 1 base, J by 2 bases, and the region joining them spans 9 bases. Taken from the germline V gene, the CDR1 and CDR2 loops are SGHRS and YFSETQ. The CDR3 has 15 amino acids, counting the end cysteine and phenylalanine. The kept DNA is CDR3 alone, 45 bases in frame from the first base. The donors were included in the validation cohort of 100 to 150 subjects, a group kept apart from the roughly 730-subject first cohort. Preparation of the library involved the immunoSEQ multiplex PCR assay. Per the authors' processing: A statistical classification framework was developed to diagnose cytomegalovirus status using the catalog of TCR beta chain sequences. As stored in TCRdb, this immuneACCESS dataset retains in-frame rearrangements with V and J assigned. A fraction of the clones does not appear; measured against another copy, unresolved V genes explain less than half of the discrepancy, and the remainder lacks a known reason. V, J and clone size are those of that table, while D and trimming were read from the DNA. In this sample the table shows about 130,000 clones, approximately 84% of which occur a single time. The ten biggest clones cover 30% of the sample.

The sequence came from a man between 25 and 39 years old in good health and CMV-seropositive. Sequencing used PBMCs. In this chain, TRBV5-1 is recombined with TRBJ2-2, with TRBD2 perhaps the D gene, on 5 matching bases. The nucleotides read TGCGCCAGCAGCTTGACAGAGGGAAACACCGGGGAGCTGTTTTTT. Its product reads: CASSLTEGNTGELFF.